Following are 18 T cell receptor beta chains from one sample sequenced in a study of blood T cell repertoires in COVID-19. The repertoire was sequenced with immunoSEQ multiplex PCR; TCRdb's copy has only in-frame clones and lacks some. The table lists approximately 14,000 clones, 83% of them singletons. The sample taken for sequencing was peripheral blood. Receptors were obtained from a man aged 40-49 years with active or convalescent COVID-19.

This chain joins TRBV10-3 and TRBJ1-3, with 7 bases aligning to TRBD1. V lost 6 bases, J lost 0 bases, and 5 bases stayed unmatched. This CDR3 has 15 residues. CDR1 is ENHRY and CDR2 is SYGVKD in the germline V gene. The CDR3 coding sequence is TGTGCCATCAGCAGGCAGGGGGGCTCTGGAAACACCATATATTTT. Protein product: CAISRQGGSGNTIYF.

The V and J genes are TRBV5-1 and TRBJ2-1, with 8 bases aligning to TRBD1. The CDR3 sequence is 14 residues long. Trimming took 4 bases from V and 6 from J; bases not matched to a gene: 6. Germline CDR1 SGHRS, CDR2 YFSETQ. CDR3 protein: CASSPGQGSNEQFF. CDR3 nucleotide sequence: TGCGCCAGCAGCCCCGGACAGGGTAGCAATGAGCAGTTCTTC.

The CDR3 loop is CASSLARGRETQYF. In DNA form, the CDR3 reads TGTGCCAGCAGCTTGGCCCGCGGTCGAGAGACCCAGTACTTC. The chain recombines TRBV5-6 with TRBJ2-5; no firm D call. From germline, CDR1 is SGHDT and CDR2 YYEEEE. This CDR3 is 14 amino acids long. V dropped 0 bases and J dropped 4 bases, with 10 bases sitting between them.

This clone was seen more than once but under ten times. The chain links TRBV29-1 to TRBJ1-1, with 7 bases that match TRBD1. The V and J ends lost 6 bases and 11 bases, in that order; junction bases with no gene match: 6. The V gene's germline CDR1 is SQVTM and CDR2 ANQGSEA. This CDR3 is 10 amino acids long. The CDR3 sequence is CSVLTGTAFF. The CDR3 DNA is TGCAGCGTGTTGACAGGGACCGCTTTCTTT. The whole variable domain, filled in from reference TRBV29-1 and TRBJ1-1, reads SAVISQKPSRDICQRGTSLTIQCQVDSQVTMMFWYRQQPGQSLTLIATANQGSEATYESGFVIDKFPISRPNLTFSTLTVSNMSPEDSSIYLCSVLTGTAFFGQGTRLTVV.

This chain joins TRBV4-1 and TRBJ2-1; tentatively, D is TRBD1 (6 bases). The CDR3 extends over 17 amino acids. Between the trimmed V and J ends, which lost 1 base and 5 bases, there was a span of 18 bases. Germline CDR1 MGHRA, CDR2 YSYEKL. The DNA of the CDR3 is TGCGCCAGCAGCCAAGGGCTTTTGAGGGACACGGACAATGAGCAGTTCTTC. This gives the protein CASSQGLLRDTDNEQFF.

The V gene is TRBV9, the J gene TRBJ2-1; D is perhaps TRBD2 (5 bases). V lost 5 bases and J lost 7, with 10 bases in between. The CDR3 totals 12 residues. Germline V gene lookup returns CDR1 SGDLS and CDR2 YYNGEE. The CDR3 DNA sequence: TGTGCCAGCAGTGCAGAGGGTAATGAGCAGTTCTTC. Amino acids: CASSAEGNEQFF.

The chain carries TRBV5-1 and TRBJ1-2; 7 nucleotides agree with TRBD1. Looked up from germline, CDR1 is SGHRS and CDR2 is YFSETQ. V shed 0 bases and J 6 bases; nucleotides not matched to a gene: 5. This CDR3 spans 14 amino acids. The CDR3 here is CASSLGGGGNGYTF. DNA for the CDR3: TGCGCCAGCAGCTTGGGAGGGGGCGGCAATGGCTACACCTTC.

This clone has a single count. This chain links TRBV14 with TRBJ2-3; 7 bases align to TRBD2. The V gene's germline CDR1 is SGHDN and CDR2 FVKESK. The V and J ends lost 6 bases and 2 bases, in that order; junction bases with no gene match: 5. This CDR3 has 14 amino acids. CDR3 sequence: CASRSGVSTDTQYF. In DNA form, the CDR3 reads TGTGCCAGCAGGAGCGGGGTTTCCACAGATACGCAGTATTTT.

CDR3 residues: CASSMGLGYEQYF. The CDR3 region has the DNA TGTGCCAGTAGTATGGGCCTTGGCTACGAGCAGTACTTC. The chain couples TRBV19 to TRBJ2-7; D is uncertain. From germline, CDR1 is LNHDA and CDR2 SQIVND (reference sequence). The CDR3 loop spans 13 amino acids. Trimming removed 3 bases from V and 3 bases from J, with 9 bases in between.

The CDR3 bases are TGTGCCAGCAGTTTGTCTCCCGACAATGAGCAGTTCTTC. Translating it yields CASSLSPDNEQFF. The rearrangement links TRBV27 to TRBJ2-1; unclear D gene. The CDR3 length is 13 residues. Looked up from germline, CDR1 is MNHEY and CDR2 is SMNVEV (reference sequence). The ends were cut back, 3 bases at V and 5 bases at J, with 8 bases in the middle.

This clone was detected a few times. CDR3 residues: CASSFLAGGYTDTQYF. CDR3 bases: TGTGCCAGCAGCTTTCTAGCGGGGGGGTACACAGATACGCAGTATTTT. This chain links TRBV7-2 with TRBJ2-3; 12 nucleotides align to TRBD2. Trimming took 3 bases from V and 2 from J; bases not matched to a gene: 3. The CDR3 spans 16 residues. Germline loops: CDR1 SGHTA, CDR2 FQGNSA.

The chain employs TRBV7-9 and TRBJ1-2; the D is unclear. The CDR3 runs to 15 residues. Germline V lookup: CDR1 SEHNR, CDR2 FQNEAQ (reference sequence). Trimming removed 5 bases at V and 1 base at J, with 14 bases between. The CDR3 sequence is CASSPPRVVNYGYTF. The DNA of the CDR3 is TGTGCCAGCAGCCCTCCCCGGGTAGTTAACTATGGCTACACCTTC.

V and J are TRBV5-1 and TRBJ1-4; D is undetermined. This CDR3 spans 16 amino acids. V lost 0 bases to trimming and J lost 2 bases, with 11 bases between them. CDR1 and CDR2 (germline): SGHRS, YFSETQ. The CDR3 is CASSLDPQATNEKLFF. CDR3 sequence (DNA): TGCGCCAGCAGCTTGGACCCCCAGGCGACTAATGAAAAACTGTTTTTT.

The J gene is TRBJ2-3, the V gene TRBV3-1 (or the pseudogene TRBV3-2); TRBD1 matches 10 bases. J was trimmed by 4 bases and V by 5 bases; bases with no gene match: 18. The CDR3 is 19 amino acids. Germline-derived CDR1 and CDR2 are LGHDT and YNNKEL (reference sequence). The CDR3 here is CASSTTEPGTGVPADTQYF. The DNA of the CDR3 is TGTGCCAGCAGCACCACCGAGCCGGGGACAGGGGTTCCTGCAGATACGCAGTATTTT.

This chain links TRBV5-1 with TRBJ1-1; D uncertain. From germline, CDR1 is SGHRS and CDR2 YFSETQ. CDR3 length: 12 amino acids. V was pared by 2 bases and J by 5 bases, with 7 bases between. The CDR3 coding sequence is TGCGCCAGCAGCTTTATCGGGACTGAAGCTTTCTTT. Amino acids: CASSFIGTEAFF. Looking up the rest from reference TRBV5-1 and TRBJ1-1 gives the full variable domain: KAGVTQTPRYLIKTRGQQVTLSCSPISGHRSVSWYQQTPGQGLQFLFEYFSETQRNKGNFPGRFSGRQFSNSRSEMNVSTLELGDSALYLCASSFIGTEAFFGQGTRLTVV.

The rearrangement joins TRBV5-1 to TRBJ2-5; 9 bases map to TRBD2. V dropped 4 bases and J dropped 5; count of bases not matched to a gene: 18. The CDR3 totals 18 residues. Germline CDR1 reads SGHRS; CDR2 reads YFSETQ. Written as DNA, the CDR3 is TGCGCCAGCAGCCGTACGTTTAGCGGGGGCCCCCTGATGGAGACCCAGTACTTC. Translated: CASSRTFSGGPLMETQYF.

This chain uses TRBV14 with TRBJ1-1; maybe TRBD1 (6 bases). CDR3 length: 18 residues. V gave up 4 bases and J gave up 2 bases, with 23 bases separating them. The germline gives CDR1 SGHDN, CDR2 FVKESK. The CDR3 region has the DNA TGTGCCAGCAGCCCAATCTTAAATCAACAGGGCTTAAACACTGAAGCTTTCTTT. This translates into CASSPILNQQGLNTEAFF. Supplemented by reference TRBV14 and TRBJ1-1, the full variable domain reads EAGVTQFPSHSVIEKGQTVTLRCDPISGHDNLYWYRRVMGKEIKFLLHFVKESKQDESGMPNNRFLAERTGGTYSTLKVQPAELEDSGVYFCASSPILNQQGLNTEAFFGQGTRLTVV.

The V call is TRBV4-1, the J call TRBJ2-5, with TRBD1 identical over 7 bases. The CDR3 sequence is 15 residues long. Germline V gene sequence: CDR1 MGHRA, CDR2 YSYEKL. Trimming cost V 4 bases and J 5 bases; bases outside gene matches: 10. The CDR3 DNA follows: TGCGCCAGCAGCCCTTGGGACAGCCTAAAGGAGACCCAGTACTTC. It specifies CASSPWDSLKETQYF.